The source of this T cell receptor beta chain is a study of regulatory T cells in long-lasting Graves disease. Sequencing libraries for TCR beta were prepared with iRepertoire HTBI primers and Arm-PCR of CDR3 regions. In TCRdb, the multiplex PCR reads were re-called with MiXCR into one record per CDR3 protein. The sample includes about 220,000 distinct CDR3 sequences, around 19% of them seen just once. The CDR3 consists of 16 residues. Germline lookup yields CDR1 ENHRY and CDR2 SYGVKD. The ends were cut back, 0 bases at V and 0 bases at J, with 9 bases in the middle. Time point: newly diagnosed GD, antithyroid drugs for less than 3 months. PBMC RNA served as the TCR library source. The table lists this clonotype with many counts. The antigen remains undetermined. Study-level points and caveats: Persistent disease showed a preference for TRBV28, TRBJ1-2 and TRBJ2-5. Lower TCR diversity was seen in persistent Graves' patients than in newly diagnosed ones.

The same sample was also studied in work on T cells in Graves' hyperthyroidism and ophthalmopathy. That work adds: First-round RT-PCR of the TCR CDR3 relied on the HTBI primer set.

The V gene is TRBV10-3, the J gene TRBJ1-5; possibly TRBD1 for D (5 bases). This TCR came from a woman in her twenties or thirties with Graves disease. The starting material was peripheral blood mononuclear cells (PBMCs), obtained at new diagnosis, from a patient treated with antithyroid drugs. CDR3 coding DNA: TGTGCCATCAGTGAGTCTGTGACAGTTAGCAATCAGCCCCAGCATTTT. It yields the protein CAISESVTVSNQPQHF.